This TCR beta chain was recovered during a study of post-analysis software for immune sequencing data. Study summary: The disease courses spanned relapsing-remitting, secondary progressive and progressive-relapsing forms of multiple sclerosis.

Study results and limitations: Multiple sclerosis was associated with a significant reduction in normalized Chao1 diversity relative to controls. F measure grouped same-batch samples tightly together.

Included in the TCR beta cDNA libraries were unique molecular identifiers. T cells numbering about 0.9 to 11 million yielded cDNA molecules that totaled about 500,000. Using its own MiXCR run on the PCR reads, TCRdb lists one record per CDR3 protein. The sample carries 650,000 to 900,000 distinct CDR3 sequences, just over 45% recorded once. Of note for this clonotype: As yet, its antigen is unknown.

The source is a girl aged 5-17 years with multiple sclerosis. Sequences were obtained from blood.

The CDR3 is CASSSTDGYTF. CDR3 DNA sequence: TGTGCCAGCAGTTCGACAGATGGCTACACCTTC. The chain carries TRBV12-3 or TRBV12-4 and TRBJ1-2, with a weak D call TRBD1 (5 bases). V was pared by 4 bases and J by 6 bases, with 6 bases between. There are 11 residues in the CDR3.